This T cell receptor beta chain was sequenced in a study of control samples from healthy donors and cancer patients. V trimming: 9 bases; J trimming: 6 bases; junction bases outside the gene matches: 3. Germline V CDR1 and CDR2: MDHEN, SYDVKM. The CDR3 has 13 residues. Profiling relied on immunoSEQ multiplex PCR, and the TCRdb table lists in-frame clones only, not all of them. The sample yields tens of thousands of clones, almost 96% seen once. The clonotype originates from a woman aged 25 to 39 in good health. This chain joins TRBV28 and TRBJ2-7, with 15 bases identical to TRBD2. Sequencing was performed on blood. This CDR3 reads CASRTSGRAEQYF. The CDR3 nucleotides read TGTGCCAGTAGGACTAGCGGGAGGGCCGAGCAGTACTTC.